The clone carrying this T cell receptor beta chain was seen ten or more times. Its antigen is still unknown. Genomic DNA served as template for TCR beta VDJ and CDR3 profiling. TCRdb used MiXCR to reprocess the reads, holding one entry per CDR3 protein. The table includes about 190,000 distinct CDR3 sequences, 50% to 55% detected once. The data belong to a study of CD8+CD57+ T cells in acquired aplastic anemia. Study results and caveats: Patients and healthy controls showed no significant CD8+ Simpson's diversity difference.

V shed 7 bases and J 5 bases; nucleotides not matched to a gene: 7. Per germline, CDR1 MNHEY and CDR2 SVGAGI. The CDR3 is made up of 13 amino acids. The clonotype was recovered from a human donor in good health, serving as a control. The rearrangement links TRBV6-5 to TRBJ2-5; 7 bases match TRBD2. Material: sorted CD4+, CD8+, or CD8+CD57+ T cells (not recorded which) from PBMCs. CDR3 bases: TGTGCCAGCACCAACAGCGGGGTGGAGACCCAGTACTTC. As protein: CASTNSGVETQYF.